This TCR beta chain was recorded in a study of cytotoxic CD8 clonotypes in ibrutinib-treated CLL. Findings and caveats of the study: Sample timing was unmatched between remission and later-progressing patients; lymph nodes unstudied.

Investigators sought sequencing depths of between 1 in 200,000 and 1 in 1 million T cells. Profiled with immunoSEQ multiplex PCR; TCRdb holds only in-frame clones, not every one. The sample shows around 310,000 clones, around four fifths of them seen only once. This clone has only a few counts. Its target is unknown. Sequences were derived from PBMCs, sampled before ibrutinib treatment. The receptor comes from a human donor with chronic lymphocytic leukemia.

The CDR3 here is CASGFRSGELFF. The CDR3 DNA is TGTGCTAGTGGTTTCCGATCCGGGGAGCTGTTTTTT. V is TRBV12-5 and J is TRBJ2-2, with D unresolved. The CDR3 is made up of 12 amino acids. Germline-derived CDR1 and CDR2 are LGHNT and FRNRAP. With 3 bases removed from V and 6 bases from J, the gap between germline ends came to 5 bases.